This T cell receptor beta chain originates from a study of graft-versus-host responses after intestinal transplantation. Study in general: Multivisceral, liver-intestinal, or isolated intestinal transplants were given to recipients. Anti-thymocyte globulin induction preceded roughly 3 years of tacrolimus and steroid maintenance in all recipients.

To release intraepithelial and lamina propria lymphocytes, the graft tissue was processed. Regarding this clone: What it recognizes is unknown.

Assay: immunoSEQ multiplex PCR; the TCRdb copy retains only in-frame clones and omits some. The table includes tens of thousands of clones, about 80% detected once. Overall study findings and caveats: Peak levels of circulating GvH clones tracked with early post-transplant HvG declines. Present in recipient marrow, GvH clones included some that appeared first in ileum or blood.

Here the sequenced sample was ileum tissue, taken 98 days after intestinal transplantation. This receptor was obtained from a human patient who received an intestinal transplant, so some T cells may come from the graft donor.

CDR3 sequence reads: CASSKLYEQYF. CDR3 bases: TGTGCCAGCAGTAAGCTCTACGAGCAGTACTTC. The V call is TRBV6-1, the J call TRBJ2-7; D not resolved. Germline V gene sequence: CDR1 MNHNS, CDR2 SASEGT. This CDR3 region has 11 residues. V was clipped by 5 bases and J by 3 bases, with 5 bases between them.